This TCR beta chain was sequenced in a study of blood T cells in healthy people across ages. The V end lost 4 bases, the J end lost 1 base, and 13 bases lay between the germline ends. The CDR3 has 15 residues. The germline gives CDR1 KGHSY, CDR2 FQNENV. A sample-barcoded 5' primer and a J-beta primer mix were used in a second PCR of about 6 to 12 cycles. A single record per CDR3 protein comes from TCRdb applying MiXCR to the 5' RACE reads. This sample yields more than 1,400,000 distinct CDR3 sequences, of which 42% are seen a single time; 7% to 9.5% belongs to the top ten. Sample donors were healthy Caucasian individuals that came from Russia, aged 6 to 90. Donors gave roughly 10 milliliters of peripheral blood apiece.

The sequence was obtained from a woman under 30 in good health. Sequenced: blood. V and J are TRBV16 and TRBJ1-1; D is uncertain. CDR3 DNA sequence: TGTGCCAGCAGCCCCACCCGGACGGCGAACACTGAAGCTTTCTTT. It encodes CASSPTRTANTEAFF.